Presented here are 22 T cell receptor beta chains from one specimen sequenced in a study of tumor and adjacent non-tumor tissue in lung cancer. RNA was extracted from bulk tissue without any cell sorting. More than 3 cm separated this lung sample from the edge of the tumor. The library came from three nested PCR rounds adapted from ARM-PCR protocols. TCRdb recomputed calls from the multiplex PCR reads with MiXCR, one row per CDR3 protein. The sample has roughly 82,000 distinct CDR3 sequences, more than 65% seen once. The material sequenced was distant non-tumor lung tissue. All receptors derive from a woman in her forties or fifties with non-small cell lung cancer.

The genes are TRBV29-1 and TRBJ2-1; D is uncertain. The CDR3 is 15 amino acids. CDR1 is SQVTM, CDR2 ANQGSEA, per germline. Trimming removed 7 bases from V and 6 bases from J, with 22 bases in between. The chain's CDR3 is CSADNGVTGSNEQFF. The CDR3 DNA sequence: TGCAGCGCCGATAATGGGGTAACGGGTTCCAATGAGCAGTTCTTC.

Notes on this clonotype: Here the CDR3 omits its conserved ending phenylalanine or tryptophan, so a read error is the likely source. V and J are TRBV29-1 and TRBJ1-2; a weak D match, TRBD1 (5 bases). CDR1 SQVTM and CDR2 ANQGSEA come from the germline V gene. This CDR3 has 16 residues. CDR3 DNA sequence: TGCAGTGCCCGAGACAGAGTACCTCCCTCTAACTATGGCTACACCATC. Its protein is CSARDRVPPSNYGYTI.

Concerning this clonotype: The junction departs from the called germline gene at one end, perhaps through a read error. The J gene is TRBJ2-3, the V gene TRBV5-4; 7 bases map to TRBD1. This CDR3 is 14 amino acids long. Germline CDR1 is SGHNT and CDR2 is YYREEE (reference sequence). The CDR3, as DNA: TGTGCCTGCAGCTTGGACAGGATCACAGATACGCAGTATTTT. Protein product: CACSLDRITDTQYF.

There are many counts of this clonotype. The chain joins TRBV6-5 to TRBJ2-5; no definite D call. Trimming took 6 bases from V and 3 from J, leaving 5 bases between them. Germline V CDR1 and CDR2: MNHEY, SVGAGI. This CDR3 comprises 11 residues. CDR3 protein: CASSLEETQYF. In nucleotides, the CDR3 is TGTGCCAGCAGCCTTGAAGAGACCCAGTACTTC.

In its sample, this clonotype was seen many times. The rearrangement joins TRBV20-1 to TRBJ1-3, with D perhaps matching TRBD1 (5 bases). The CDR3 is 14 amino acids. Trimming removed 6 bases at V and 2 bases at J, with 14 bases between. Germline lookup yields CDR1 DFQATT and CDR2 SNEGSKA (reference sequence). The CDR3 DNA follows: TGCAGTGCAGAAAGGGGTGGGCCTGGAAACACCATATATTTT. This translates into CSAERGGPGNTIYF.

This clonotype ranks as large (0.1 to 1%). The rearrangement links TRBV29-1 to TRBJ2-1; D is possibly TRBD2 (6 bases). CDR3 length: 17 residues. The V end lost 1 base, the J end lost 0 bases, and 16 bases lay between the germline ends. The germline gives CDR1 SQVTM, CDR2 ANQGSEA. The CDR3 is CSVEGFGGVTSYNEQFF. CDR3 nucleotides: TGCAGCGTTGAAGGGTTCGGCGGGGTAACCTCCTACAATGAGCAGTTCTTC.

The DNA for the CDR3 is TGTGCCAGCAGTGCCGGGACAGGGCTTACTGGGAAGCTGTTTTTT. Translating it yields CASSAGTGLTGKLFF. V and J are TRBV12-3 or TRBV12-4 and TRBJ2-2, with 9 bases matching TRBD1. With V trimmed by 5 bases and J by 12 bases, 13 bases remained unmatched. The CDR3 loop spans 15 amino acids.

The rearrangement uses TRBV12-3 or TRBV12-4 and TRBJ1-4; D gene uncertain. The germline V and J ends were trimmed by 4 bases and 9 bases, with 30 bases remaining between them. The CDR3 has 19 amino acids. CDR3 nucleotides: TGTGCCAGCAGTTCCCCTACGACGTTTGGACCGGTCCTGACTAAAAAACTGTTTTTT. It is translated as CASSSPTTFGPVLTKKLFF.

The chain has TRBV10-2 and TRBJ2-3, with D uncertain. Per germline, CDR1 WSHSY and CDR2 SAAADI. Trimming removed 7 bases from V and 8 bases from J, with 19 bases in between. The CDR3 spans 14 residues. CDR3 in DNA: TGCGCCAGCACCCCAGACAATTTGCTGGGTACGCAGTATTTT. Its protein is CASTPDNLLGTQYF.

Comments on this clonotype: Being one base from a much bigger clone, this may be a read error. This rearrangement joins TRBV7-9 to TRBJ2-6; D could derive from TRBD1 or TRBD2 (5 bases each). The CDR3 is made up of 18 amino acids. Germline-derived CDR1 and CDR2 are SEHNR and FQNEAQ (reference sequence). V lost 5 bases, J lost 0 bases, and 17 bases lay in between. The DNA of the CDR3 is TGTGCCAGCAGCACGAGTGGGACGGCCCCCTCTGGGGCCAACGTCCTGACTTTC. This gives the protein CASSTSGTAPSGANVLTF.

Turning to this clonotype: Without the conserved terminal phenylalanine or tryptophan, this CDR3 likely stems from a read error. The DNA is omitted, as the CDR3 cannot be located on it reliably, and the CDR3 follows TCRdb's listing. The chain uses TRBV21-1 and TRBJ1-6; the table's D call, TRBD1, has no DNA check behind it. TRBV21-1 is given as a pseudogene. The CDR3 is 15 residues long, counting both termini. The CDR3: CASSKKGTSCSPLHL.

This chain uses TRBV10-1 with TRBJ2-1, with TRBD2 matching over 7 bases. Trimming removed 4 bases from V and 6 bases from J; junction bases left unmatched: 9. Per germline, CDR1 WNHNN and CDR2 SYGVQD (reference sequence). The CDR3 covers 15 residues. CDR3 nucleotide sequence: TGCGCCAGCAGTGGAGTGGGAGGGCCTTTCAATGAGCAGTTCTTC. This sequence encodes CASSGVGGPFNEQFF.

The rearrangement uses TRBV11-1 and TRBJ2-7, with TRBD1 matching over 8 bases. The CDR3 runs to 15 residues. CDR1 and CDR2 from the germline V gene are SGHAT and FQDESV (reference sequence). The CDR3 coding sequence is TGTGGCAACAGCTCATTCGGACAGGGTTTCGACGAGCAGTACTTC. It is translated as CGNSSFGQGFDEQYF.

About this clonotype: One end of the junction does not line up with germline, which may come from a read error. The rearrangement joins TRBV30 to TRBJ1-1; the match to TRBD1 covers 10 bases. The CDR3 contains 14 residues. Germline loops: CDR1 GTSNPN, CDR2 SVGIG (reference sequence). CDR3 DNA: TGTACCTGTAGTGCGGGACAGGGGTTTACTGAAGCTTTCTTT. This encodes CTCSAGQGFTEAFF.

About this clonotype itself: One junction end disagrees with the germline gene, perhaps due to a read error. This chain joins TRBV4-1 and TRBJ1-5; 7 positions agree with TRBD1. The CDR3 length is 16 residues. Germline values: CDR1 MGHRA, CDR2 YSYEKL. In DNA form, the CDR3 reads TGCGCCAGCAGCCAAGTTCCGGGAGGGGGCAATCTGCCCCAGCGTTTT. Amino acid sequence: CASSQVPGGGNLPQRF.

Concerning this clonotype itself: This CDR3 is missing its conserved last phenylalanine or tryptophan, likely due to a read error. No DNA is shown, since the ends of the CDR3 on it are uncertain; the CDR3 is the one TCRdb lists. The chain recombines TRBV11-2 with TRBJ2-2; the D call of TRBD1 is as the table states it, not checked on the DNA. Germline CDR1 reads SGHAT; CDR2 reads FQNNGV. The CDR3 spans 16 residues, counting both ends. The CDR3 loop reads CASSRPPQGNDGELFL.

This clonotype was recorded once. The CDR3 ends on some other residue instead of the conserved phenylalanine or tryptophan, so this is likely a read error. V usage is TRBV24-1 and J usage is TRBJ2-7; TRBD2 aligns across 9 bases. This CDR3 region has 16 residues. Germline V gives CDR1 KGHDR, CDR2 SFDVKD. The V gene end was trimmed by 5 bases and the J gene end by 1 base; junction bases not matched to a gene: 8. In DNA, the CDR3 is TGTGCCACCAGTGTCGCGGGAGGGATGTATTCCTACGAGCAGTACTCC. Amino acid sequence: CATSVAGGMYSYEQYS.

Concerning this clonotype itself: This likely comes from a read error, as the CDR3 has no conserved phenylalanine or tryptophan at its end. The chain employs TRBV29-1 and TRBJ2-5, with TRBD1 matching 8 bases. Per germline, CDR1 SQVTM and CDR2 ANQGSEA. The trim removed 6 bases at V and 6 bases at J, leaving 6 bases unmatched. This CDR3 region has 12 residues. The CDR3 reads CSVETGVKTQYS. DNA for the CDR3: TGCAGCGTAGAGACAGGGGTGAAGACCCAGTACTCT.

As to this clonotype: This likely comes from a read error, as the CDR3 has no conserved phenylalanine or tryptophan at its end. The chain couples TRBV6-5 to TRBJ1-1, with D possibly being TRBD1 (5 bases). The CDR3 sequence is 13 residues long. Germline CDR1 is MNHEY and CDR2 is SVGAGI. The CDR3 nucleotides read TGTGGCAGCAGTTGGAGGGGATCGACTGAAGCTTTCTTA. Its protein is CGSSWRGSTEAFL.

With respect to this clonotype: One end of the junction is discordant with germline, which a read error may explain. J is TRBJ1-4 and V is TRBV7-9, with a tentative D call TRBD1 (5 bases). The CDR3 is 14 residues long. Germline V lookup: CDR1 SEHNR, CDR2 FQNEAQ (reference sequence). CDR3 DNA sequence: TGTGCCAGCAGCTTAGTCGGGACCAATGGAAAACTGTTTTTT. Protein: CASSLVGTNGKLFF.

The rearrangement links TRBV5-5 to TRBJ2-3; D uncertain. Trimming took off 2 bases at V and 8 bases at J, with 15 bases between the two ends. The CDR3 runs to 14 residues. From germline, CDR1 is SGHKS and CDR2 YYEKEE (reference sequence). The CDR3 region has the DNA TGTGCCAGCAGCTTTCTAGAGAACACATGTACGCAGTATTTT. This encodes CASSFLENTCTQYF.

The chain uses TRBV7-2 and TRBJ2-5; D is possibly TRBD1 (5 bases). The CDR3 has 16 amino acids. V lost 1 base to trimming and J lost 5 bases, with 17 bases between them. Germline V gene lookup returns CDR1 SGHTA and CDR2 FQGNSA. The CDR3 DNA is TGTGCCAGCAGCTTAGGGTCGATAGGGGCCTTGGAGACCCAGTACTTC. It encodes CASSLGSIGALETQYF.